The clone carrying this TCR beta chain was counted a few times. The CDR3 spans 14 residues. Unmatched junction bases numbered 5, after V lost 1 base and J lost 8 bases. Molecular-barcoded quantitative 5'-RACE produced these TCR beta libraries. TCRdb analysed the 5' RACE reads with MiXCR anew, one entry per CDR3 protein. The sample yields roughly 140,000 distinct CDR3 sequences, roughly 44% seen once. This sample is drawn from a study of CD8 T cells in ankylosing spondylitis. The V gene is TRBV12-3 or TRBV12-4, the J gene TRBJ2-1; 7 bases are shared with TRBD2. Source material: synovial fluid, either unsorted or a sorted T cell fraction (not recorded which). This sequence originates from a male donor with ankylosing spondylitis. The CDR3 sequence is CASSLGREWDEQFF. The CDR3 DNA reads as TGTGCCAGCAGTTTAGGGCGGGAGTGGGATGAGCAGTTCTTC.